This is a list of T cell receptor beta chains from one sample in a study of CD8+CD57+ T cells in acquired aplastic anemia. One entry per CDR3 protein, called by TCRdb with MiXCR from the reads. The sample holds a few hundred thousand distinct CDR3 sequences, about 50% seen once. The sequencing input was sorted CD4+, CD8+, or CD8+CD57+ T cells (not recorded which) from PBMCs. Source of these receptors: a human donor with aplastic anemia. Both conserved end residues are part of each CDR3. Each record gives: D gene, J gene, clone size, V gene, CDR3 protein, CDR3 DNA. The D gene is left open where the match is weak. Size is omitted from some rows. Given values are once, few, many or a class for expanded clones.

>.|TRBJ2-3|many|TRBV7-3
CASSTRGGTQYF
TGTGCCAGCAGCACCCGGGGTGGTACGCAGTATTTT
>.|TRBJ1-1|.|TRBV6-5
CASRHRKMNTEAFF
TGTGCCAGCAGACACAGAAAAATGAACACTGAAGCTTTCTTT
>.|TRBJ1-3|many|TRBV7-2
CASSPWVSGNTIYF
TGTGCCAGCAGCCCCTGGGTCTCTGGAAACACCATATATTTT
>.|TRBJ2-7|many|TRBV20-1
CSARSVQGGYEQYF
TGCAGTGCTAGATCGGTACAGGGTGGTTACGAGCAGTACTTC
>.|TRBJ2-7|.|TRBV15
CATSSEGGPEQYF
TGTGCCACCAGCAGTGAAGGGGGACCCGAGCAGTACTTC
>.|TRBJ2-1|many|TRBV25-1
CASSDVTGVSHNEQFF
TGTGCCAGCAGTGATGTAACGGGAGTCTCGCACAATGAGCAGTTCTTC
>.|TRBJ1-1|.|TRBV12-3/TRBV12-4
CASSSYRQDTEAFF
TGTGCCAGCAGTTCCTACCGACAGGACACTGAAGCTTTCTTT
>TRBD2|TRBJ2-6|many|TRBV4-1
CASSQAGGSGANVLTF
TGCGCCAGCAGTCAAGCGGGGGGCTCTGGGGCCAACGTCCTGACTTTC
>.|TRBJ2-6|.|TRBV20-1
CSARDTSGATVLTF
TGCAGTGCTAGAGATACCTCTGGGGCCACCGTCCTGACTTTC
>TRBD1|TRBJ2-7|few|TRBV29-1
CSVVDRAAFEQYF
TGCAGCGTTGTCGACAGGGCCGCATTCGAGCAGTACTTC
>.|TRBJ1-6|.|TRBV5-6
CASTLRVGGNSPLHF
TGTGCCAGCACCCTGAGGGTGGGGGGTAATTCACCCCTCCACTTT
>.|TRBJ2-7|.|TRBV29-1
CSVGQGTSYEQYF
TGCAGCGTAGGTCAGGGGACTTCCTACGAGCAGTACTTC
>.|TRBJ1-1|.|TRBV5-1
CASSPGSNNPEAFF
TGCGCCAGCAGCCCGGGATCCAACAACCCTGAAGCTTTCTTT
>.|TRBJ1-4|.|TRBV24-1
CALRMGGNEKLFF
TGTGCCCTCCGGATGGGCGGTAATGAAAAACTGTTTTTT
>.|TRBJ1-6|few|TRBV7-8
CASSFVEDSPLHF
TGTGCCAGCAGCTTCGTTGAGGACTCACCCCTCCACTTT
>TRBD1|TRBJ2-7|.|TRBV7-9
CASSLTGELTKEQYF
TGTGCCAGCAGTTTAACAGGGGAACTCACGAAGGAGCAGTACTTC
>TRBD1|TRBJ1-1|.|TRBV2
CASSDIGGADTEAFF
TGTGCCAGCAGTGATATAGGGGGCGCGGACACTGAAGCTTTCTTT
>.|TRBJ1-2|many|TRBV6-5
CASGQGLRGYGYTF
TGTGCCAGCGGGCAGGGCTTGCGGGGCTATGGCTACACCTTC
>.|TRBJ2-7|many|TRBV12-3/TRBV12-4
CASSLRDEQYF
TGTGCCAGCAGTTTACGGGACGAGCAGTACTTC
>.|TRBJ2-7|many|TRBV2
CASRGDVYEQYF
TGTGCCAGCAGGGGGGACGTCTACGAGCAGTACTTC
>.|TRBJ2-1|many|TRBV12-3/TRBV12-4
CASSVDSNEQFF
TGTGCCAGCAGTGTGGACTCAAATGAGCAGTTCTTC
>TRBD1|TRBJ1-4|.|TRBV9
CASSVDGTGGYEKLFF
TGTGCCAGCAGCGTAGACGGGACAGGGGGCTATGAAAAACTGTTTTTT
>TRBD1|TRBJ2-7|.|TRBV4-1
CASSPGGGRSYEQYF
TGCGCCAGCAGCCCAGGGGGCGGCAGGTCCTACGAGCAGTACTTC
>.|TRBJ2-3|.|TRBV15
CATSRSREGADTQYF
TGTGCCACCAGCAGATCCCGGGAGGGGGCGGATACGCAGTATTTT
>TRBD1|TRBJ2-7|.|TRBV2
CASTFSRGYEQYF
TGTGCCAGCACCTTTTCCAGGGGGTACGAGCAGTACTTC
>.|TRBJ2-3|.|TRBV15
CATSRDMNTQYF
TGTGCCACCAGCAGAGATATGAATACGCAGTATTTT
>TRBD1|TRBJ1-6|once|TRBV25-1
CASRGQGVGNSPLHF
TGTGCCAGCAGGGGACAGGGGGTTGGTAATTCACCCCTCCACTTT
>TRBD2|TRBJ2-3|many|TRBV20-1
CSAWTSGGNTDTQYF
TGCAGTGCTTGGACTAGCGGGGGAAACACAGATACGCAGTATTTT
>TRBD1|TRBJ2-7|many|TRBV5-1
CASSLEGQGASEQYF
TGCGCCAGCAGCTTGGAGGGACAGGGGGCCTCCGAGCAGTACTTC
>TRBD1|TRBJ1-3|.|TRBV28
CASSGDSLSGNTIYF
TGTGCCAGCAGTGGGGACAGCCTCTCTGGAAACACCATATATTTT
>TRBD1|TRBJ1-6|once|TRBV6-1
CASIGNRGWGNSPLHF
TGTGCCAGCATTGGGAACAGGGGCTGGGGTAATTCACCCCTCCACTTT
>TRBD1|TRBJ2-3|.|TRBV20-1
CSARDRGRLDTQYF
TGCAGTGCAAGGGACAGGGGACGTTTAGATACGCAGTATTTT
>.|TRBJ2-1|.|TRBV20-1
CSARDLRQGPGQFF
TGCAGTGCTAGAGATCTAAGGCAGGGCCCGGGGCAGTTCTTC